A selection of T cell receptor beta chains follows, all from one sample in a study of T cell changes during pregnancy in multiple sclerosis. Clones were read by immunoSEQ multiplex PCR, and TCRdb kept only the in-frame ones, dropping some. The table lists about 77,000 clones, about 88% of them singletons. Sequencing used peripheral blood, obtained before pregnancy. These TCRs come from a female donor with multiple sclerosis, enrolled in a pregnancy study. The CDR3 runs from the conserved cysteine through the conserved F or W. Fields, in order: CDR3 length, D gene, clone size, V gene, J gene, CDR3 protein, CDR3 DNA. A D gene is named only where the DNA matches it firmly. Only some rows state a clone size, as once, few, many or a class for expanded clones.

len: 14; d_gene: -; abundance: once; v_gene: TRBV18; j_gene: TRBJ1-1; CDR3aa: CASSPPFQGPKAFF; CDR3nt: TGTGCCAGCTCACCACCGTTTCAGGGGCCTAAAGCTTTCTTT
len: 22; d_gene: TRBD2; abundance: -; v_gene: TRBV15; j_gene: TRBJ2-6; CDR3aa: CATSRDRGTSGGESPGANVLTF; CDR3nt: TGTGCCACCAGCAGAGATCGGGGGACTAGCGGGGGGGAATCTCCTGGGGCCAACGTCCTGACTTTC
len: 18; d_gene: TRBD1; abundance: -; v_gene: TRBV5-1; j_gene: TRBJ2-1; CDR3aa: CASSLPKDRGLSYNEQFF; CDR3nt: TGCGCCAGCAGCTTGCCTAAAGACAGGGGGCTATCCTACAATGAGCAGTTCTTC
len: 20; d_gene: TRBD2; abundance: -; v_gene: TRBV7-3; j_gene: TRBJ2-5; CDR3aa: CASSLMASGTSGGGSETQYF; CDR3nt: TGTGCCAGCAGCTTAATGGCCTCCGGGACTAGCGGGGGGGGATCAGAGACCCAGTACTTC
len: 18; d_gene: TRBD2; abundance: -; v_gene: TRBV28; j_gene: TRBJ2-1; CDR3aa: CASSSTPRLLAGYNEQFF; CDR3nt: TGTGCCAGCAGTTCCACCCCGCGTTTACTAGCGGGGTACAATGAGCAGTTCTTC
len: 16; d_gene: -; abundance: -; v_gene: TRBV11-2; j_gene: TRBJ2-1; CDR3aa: CASSLAPDPSVDEQFF; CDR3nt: TGTGCCAGCAGCTTAGCCCCTGACCCTAGCGTCGATGAGCAGTTCTTC
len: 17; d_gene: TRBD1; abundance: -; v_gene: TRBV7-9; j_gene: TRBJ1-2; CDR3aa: CASSSGDRGLGGYGYTF; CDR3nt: TGTGCCAGCAGCTCGGGGGACAGGGGATTGGGGGGCTATGGCTACACCTTC
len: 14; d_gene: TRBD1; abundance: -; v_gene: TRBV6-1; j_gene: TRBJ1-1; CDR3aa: CASSEFRGPTEAFF; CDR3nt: TGTGCCAGCAGTGAATTTAGGGGGCCCACTGAAGCTTTCTTT
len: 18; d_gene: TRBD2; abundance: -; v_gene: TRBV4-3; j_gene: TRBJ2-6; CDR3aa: CASSQMTSGGGGANVLTF; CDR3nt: TGCGCCAGCAGCCAAATGACTAGCGGGGGGGGCGGGGCCAACGTCCTGACTTTC
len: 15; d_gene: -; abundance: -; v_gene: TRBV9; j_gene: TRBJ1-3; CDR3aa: CASSVSPGEGNTIYF; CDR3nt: TGTGCCAGCAGCGTATCACCAGGGGAAGGAAACACCATATATTTT
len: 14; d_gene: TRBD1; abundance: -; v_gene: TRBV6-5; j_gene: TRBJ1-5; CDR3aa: CASTAGQGNQPQHF; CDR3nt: TGTGCCAGCACTGCGGGACAGGGCAATCAGCCCCAGCATTTT
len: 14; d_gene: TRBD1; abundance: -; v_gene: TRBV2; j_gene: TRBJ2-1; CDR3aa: CASSAQGAYNEQFF; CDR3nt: TGTGCCAGCAGTGCACAGGGGGCCTACAATGAGCAGTTCTTC
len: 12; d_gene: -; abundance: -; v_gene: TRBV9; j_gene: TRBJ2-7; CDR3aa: CASSPLSGEQYF; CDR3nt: TGTGCCAGCAGCCCCCTTTCGGGGGAGCAGTACTTC
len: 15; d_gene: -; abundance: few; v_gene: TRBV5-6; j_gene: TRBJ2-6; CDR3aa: CASSLGVGGANVLTF; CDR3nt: TGTGCCAGCAGCTTAGGAGTCGGCGGGGCCAACGTCCTGACTTTC
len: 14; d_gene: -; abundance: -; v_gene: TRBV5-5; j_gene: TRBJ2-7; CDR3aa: CASSLRRTAYEQYF; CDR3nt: TGTGCCAGCAGCTTACGGCGGACTGCCTACGAGCAGTACTTC
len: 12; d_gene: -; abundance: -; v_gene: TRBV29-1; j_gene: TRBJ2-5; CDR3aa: CSAQGLGETQYF; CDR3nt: TGCAGCGCGCAGGGTTTGGGGGAGACCCAGTACTTC
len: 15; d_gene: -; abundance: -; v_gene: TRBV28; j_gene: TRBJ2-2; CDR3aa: CASRDAGTSTGELFF; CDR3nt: TGTGCCAGCAGAGACGCCGGGACTTCAACCGGGGAGCTGTTTTTT
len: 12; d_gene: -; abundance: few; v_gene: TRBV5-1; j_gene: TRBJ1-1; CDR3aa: CASSLPGSEAFF; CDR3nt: TGCGCCAGCAGCTTACCCGGGTCCGAAGCTTTCTTT
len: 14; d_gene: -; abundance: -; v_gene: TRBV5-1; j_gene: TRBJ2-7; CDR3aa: CASSPGGSGYEQYF; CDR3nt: TGCGCCAGCAGCCCAGGGGGGAGCGGCTACGAGCAGTACTTC
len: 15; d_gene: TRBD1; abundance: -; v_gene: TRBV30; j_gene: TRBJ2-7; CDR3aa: CAWRAPGQGPYEQYF; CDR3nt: TGTGCCTGGAGGGCCCCGGGACAGGGGCCTTACGAGCAGTACTTC
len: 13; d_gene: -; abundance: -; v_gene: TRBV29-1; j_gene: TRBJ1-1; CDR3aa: CSVRRGSNTEAFF; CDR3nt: TGCAGCGTTAGGAGAGGCTCGAACACTGAAGCTTTCTTT
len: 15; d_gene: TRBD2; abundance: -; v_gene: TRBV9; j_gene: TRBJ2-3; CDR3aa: CASNWRGVYTDTQYF; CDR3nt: TGTGCCAGCAATTGGCGGGGGGTGTACACAGATACGCAGTATTTT
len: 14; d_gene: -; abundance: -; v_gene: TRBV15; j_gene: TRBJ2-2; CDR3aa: CATSRAVLTGELFF; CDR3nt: TGTGCCACCAGCAGAGCCGTACTCACCGGGGAGCTGTTTTTT
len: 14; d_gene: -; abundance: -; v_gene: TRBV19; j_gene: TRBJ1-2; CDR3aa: CASSFLRGTYGYTF; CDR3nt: TGTGCCAGTAGTTTCCTCAGGGGTACCTATGGCTACACCTTC
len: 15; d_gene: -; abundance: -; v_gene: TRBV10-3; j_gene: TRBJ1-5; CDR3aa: CAISENGGGGQPQHF; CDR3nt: TGTGCCATCAGTGAGAACGGTGGGGGAGGGCAGCCCCAGCATTTT
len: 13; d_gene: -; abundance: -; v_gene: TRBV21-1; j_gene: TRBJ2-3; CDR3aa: CASSKNGGDTQYF; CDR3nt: TGTGCCAGCAGCAAAAACGGAGGTGATACGCAGTATTTT